Following are 6 T cell receptor beta chains from one sample sequenced in a study of T cells after yellow fever vaccination. One entry per CDR3 protein results from TCRdb running MiXCR on the 5' RACE reads. The data show about 430,000 distinct CDR3 sequences, with roughly 20% seen just once and 18% held by the top ten. The starting material was PBMCs, obtained before the yellow fever booster vaccination. Source of these receptors: a man aged 18 to 29 who received the YFV17D yellow fever vaccine.

The chain couples TRBV7-2 to TRBJ2-1; 9 bases align to TRBD2. The CDR3 sequence is 15 residues long. Per the germline V gene, CDR1 is SGHTA and CDR2 is FQGNSA. The trim removed 5 bases at V and 8 bases at J, leaving 10 bases unmatched. CDR3 sequence: CASSTRERGVDEQFF. The DNA for the CDR3 is TGTGCCAGCAGCACCCGAGAGCGGGGGGTTGATGAGCAGTTCTTC.

The chain couples TRBV29-1 to TRBJ2-2, with TRBD1 identical over 7 bases. Trimming removed 7 bases from V and 1 base from J; junction bases left unmatched: 6. This CDR3 has 14 amino acids. Germline V gene sequence: CDR1 SQVTM, CDR2 ANQGSEA. The DNA of the CDR3 is TGCAGCGGATATAGGGGGCAGAACACCGGGGAGCTGTTTTTT. Encoded protein: CSGYRGQNTGELFF.

This clonotype was seen a few times. This chain joins TRBV20-1 and TRBJ2-5, with 8 bases matching TRBD1. V lost 7 bases to trimming and J lost 2 bases; unmatched junction nucleotides: 12. This CDR3 is 15 amino acids long. Germline V gives CDR1 DFQATT, CDR2 SNEGSKA (reference sequence). This CDR3 reads CSGNRQGRGQETQYF. The CDR3 region has the DNA TGCAGTGGCAACCGACAGGGGCGAGGACAAGAGACCCAGTACTTC.

A single count supports this clonotype. V is TRBV7-2 and J is TRBJ2-7, with D perhaps TRBD2 (6 bases). Trimming pared 5 bases from V and 5 bases from J, leaving 16 bases between. CDR3 length equals 14 residues. The germline CDR1 and CDR2 sequences are SGHTA and FQGNSA. The CDR3 DNA follows: TGTGCCAGCAGCCCTAGCCTAGGACTACACGAGCAGTACTTC. Encoded protein: CASSPSLGLHEQYF.

This clonotype was recorded a few times. This rearrangement joins TRBV2 to TRBJ2-1, with D perhaps TRBD2 (5 bases). CDR3 size: 12 residues. Per germline, CDR1 SNHLY and CDR2 FYNNEI. The V end was cut by 5 bases, the J end by 9 bases, with 11 bases between. The CDR3 DNA reads TGTGCCAGCAGTAGGAGGAAAACTGAGCAGTTCTTC. It specifies CASSRRKTEQFF.

This clonotype showed up just a few times. V gene TRBV10-1 combines with J gene TRBJ1-5; D is unclear. The CDR3 covers 13 residues. Trimming stripped 2 bases from V and 4 bases from J, with 6 bases between. Germline lookup yields CDR1 WNHNN and CDR2 SYGVQD (reference sequence). CDR3 nucleotides: TGCGCCAGCAGTGAGGCCGGGAATCAGCCCCAGCATTTT. This sequence encodes CASSEAGNQPQHF.